Reported below is one TCR beta chain. This specimen comes from a study of blood T cell repertoires in COVID-19. Assay: immunoSEQ multiplex PCR; the TCRdb copy retains only in-frame clones and omits some. The sample includes under 120,000 clones, about 88% of them seen just once. The CDR3 sequence is 16 residues long. Per germline, CDR1 MNHEY and CDR2 SMNVEV (reference sequence). The ends lost 5 bases at V and 0 bases at J; junction bases unmatched: 6. Input material: peripheral blood. This rearrangement joins TRBV27 to TRBJ2-3; 9 bases line up with TRBD2. The clonotype comes from a human donor in a cohort sampled during active COVID-19. CDR3 in amino acids: CASSPSSGESTDTQYF. CDR3 DNA sequence: TGTGCCAGCAGTCCATCTAGCGGGGAGAGCACAGATACGCAGTATTTT.